This is a list of T cell receptor beta chains from one sample in a study of cytomegalovirus exposure and HLA in healthy donors. Clones were read by immunoSEQ multiplex PCR, and TCRdb kept only the in-frame ones, dropping some. Here the sample spans about 180,000 clones, approximately 72% being singletons. Sequencing was carried out using PBMCs. The receptors here all came from a human donor in good health. CDR3s include the opening cysteine and the closing phenylalanine or tryptophan. The D gene is left open where the match is weak. Rows may omit the clone size; those that give it use once, few, many or a size class.

len	v_gene	d_gene	j_gene	abundance	CDR3aa	CDR3nt
17	TRBV7-2	TRBD2	TRBJ2-2	-	CASRGLAGVLSAGELFF	TGTGCCAGCCGAGGACTAGCGGGGGTACTCTCGGCCGGGGAGCTGTTTTTT
18	TRBV13	-	TRBJ2-2	-	CASSLEVRGIQNTGELFF	TGTGCCAGCAGCTTAGAAGTTAGGGGGATCCAGAACACCGGGGAGCTGTTTTTT
14	TRBV7-3	-	TRBJ1-2	-	CASRVMGGAVGYTF	TGTGCCAGCCGCGTAATGGGTGGGGCTGTTGGCTACACCTTC
15	TRBV6-1	-	TRBJ2-1	-	CASSRGVGGYNEQFF	TGTGCCAGCAGTCGCGGGGTCGGGGGCTACAATGAGCAGTTCTTC
19	TRBV2	TRBD1	TRBJ1-3	few	CASSEGWVAGGFSGNTIYF	TGTGCCAGCAGTGAAGGGTGGGTCGCAGGGGGCTTCTCTGGAAACACCATATATTTT
15	TRBV7-2	TRBD1	TRBJ2-5	-	CASSLGQGWGETQYF	TGTGCCAGCAGCTTAGGACAGGGATGGGGGGAGACCCAGTACTTC
15	TRBV25-1	TRBD1	TRBJ1-1	-	CASTKDRVGIGEAFF	TGTGCCAGCACAAAGGACAGGGTCGGTATTGGTGAAGCTTTCTTT
17	TRBV4-3	TRBD2	TRBJ2-5	few	CASSQDHSGGLQETQYF	TGCGCCAGCAGCCAAGACCACAGCGGGGGGCTCCAAGAGACCCAGTACTTC
16	TRBV7-8	-	TRBJ2-3	-	CASSLNWDWRMDTQYF	TGTGCCAGCAGCTTAAATTGGGACTGGCGGATGGATACGCAGTATTTT
16	TRBV19	TRBD1	TRBJ2-4	-	CASGPGQGTGKNIQYF	TGTGCCAGTGGACCGGGACAGGGGACGGGCAAAAACATTCAGTACTTC
15	TRBV6-5	-	TRBJ2-5	-	CASSYSDNGPETQYF	TGTGCCAGCAGTTATTCGGACAATGGGCCGGAGACCCAGTACTTC
15	TRBV7-9	TRBD1	TRBJ1-2	-	CASSLTVTGDYGYTF	TGTGCCAGCAGCTTAACGGTGACAGGGGACTATGGCTACACCTTC
15	TRBV2	TRBD2	TRBJ2-7	few	CAIPRASGASYEQYF	TGTGCCATCCCTCGGGCTAGCGGGGCCAGCTACGAGCAGTACTTC
15	TRBV19	-	TRBJ2-3	-	CASRKTRGPTDTQYF	TGTGCCAGTAGAAAGACTAGGGGGCCCACAGATACGCAGTATTTT
13	TRBV6-1	-	TRBJ1-2	-	CASSEGHLYGYTF	TGTGCCAGCAGTGAGGGACACCTATATGGCTACACCTTC
18	TRBV7-9	TRBD2	TRBJ2-1	-	CASSLEAGGLSSYNEQFF	TGTGCCAGCAGCTTAGAAGCGGGGGGTCTAAGCTCCTACAATGAGCAGTTCTTC